The source of this T cell receptor beta chain is a study of shared clonotypes between healthy human individuals. Study at large: CD8 memory received one plate per donor, CD8 naive two, CD4 memory three and CD4 naive three. Whole-study findings and limits: Non-shared clonotypes had lower generation probabilities than those shared by all four donors.

When replicate PCRs were run on sorted subsets, they used 150 to 250 ng DNA, 30,000 to 35,000 T cell genomes. The method was immunoSEQ multiplex PCR; TCRdb's version includes in-frame clones alone and lacks a portion of them. The table shows about 2.3 million clones, with about nine tenths occurring only once. The length of the CDR3 is 14 residues. The V and J ends lost 0 bases and 2 bases respectively, with 8 bases between them. Germline CDR1 reads SGDLS; CDR2 reads YYNGEE. In regard to this clone: Its target is unknown. This CDR3 is also generated by other DNA sequences in the sample.

Material for sequencing was naive CD4+ T cells from PBMCs. The subset: CD45RA+ positively selected. The genes are TRBV9 and TRBJ1-1; unclear D gene. The receptor was isolated from a man aged 18 to 30 in good health. Some clones in this sample may be carry-over from other donors' samples. The CDR3 spells CASSVGAQNTEAFF. The DNA for the CDR3 is TGTGCCAGCAGCGTAGGGGCACAAAACACTGAAGCTTTCTTT.